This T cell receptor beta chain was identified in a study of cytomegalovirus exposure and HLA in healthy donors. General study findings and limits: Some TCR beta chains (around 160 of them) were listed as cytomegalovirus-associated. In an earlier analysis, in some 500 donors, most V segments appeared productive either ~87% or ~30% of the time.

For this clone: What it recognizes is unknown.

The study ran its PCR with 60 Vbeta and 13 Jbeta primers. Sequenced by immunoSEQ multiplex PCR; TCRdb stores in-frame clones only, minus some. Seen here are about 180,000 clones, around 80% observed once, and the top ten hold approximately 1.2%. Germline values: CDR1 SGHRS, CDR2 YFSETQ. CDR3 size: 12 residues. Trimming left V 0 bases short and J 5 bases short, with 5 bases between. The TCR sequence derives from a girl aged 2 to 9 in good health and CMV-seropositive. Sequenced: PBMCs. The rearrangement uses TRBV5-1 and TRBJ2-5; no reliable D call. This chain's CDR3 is CASSLELETQYF. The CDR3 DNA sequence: TGCGCCAGCAGCTTGGAACTCGAGACCCAGTACTTC.